The rows below give T cell receptor beta chains drawn from one sample of a study of graft-versus-host responses after intestinal transplantation. The protocol was immunoSEQ multiplex PCR, while the TCRdb copy is restricted to in-frame clones and leaves out a portion. The top ten hold 7.6% of the sample, which has around 88,000 clones, under 95% seen once. Their antigens remain unidentified. The sample here was unstimulated CD8+ T cells sorted from spleen or lymph node cells, taken before transplant. The receptors shown here come from a human donor who was the organ donor for an intestinal transplant. Both conserved end residues are part of each CDR3. The D gene is left open where the match is weak. Rows may omit the clone size; those that give it use once, few, many or a size class.

v_call: TRBV7-8
d_call: -
j_call: TRBJ1-2
clone_size: -
cdr3_nt: TGTGCCAGCAGCCCCCATTGGGGGGCCTATGGCTACACCTTC
cdr3_aa: CASSPHWGAYGYTF

v_call: TRBV4-1
d_call: -
j_call: TRBJ1-1
clone_size: once
cdr3_nt: TGCGCCAGCAGCCAGTCCGGAAACAGTATGGATGAAGCTTTCTTT
cdr3_aa: CASSQSGNSMDEAFF

v_call: TRBV28
d_call: TRBD1
j_call: TRBJ2-1
clone_size: -
cdr3_nt: TGTGCCAGCACCTGGACAGGGAGGAGCAATGAGCAGTTCTTC
cdr3_aa: CASTWTGRSNEQFF

v_call: TRBV2
d_call: -
j_call: TRBJ2-1
clone_size: -
cdr3_nt: TGTGCCAGCAGGAGGATCAATGAGCAGTTCTTC
cdr3_aa: CASRRINEQFF

v_call: TRBV27
d_call: TRBD1
j_call: TRBJ2-7
clone_size: -
cdr3_nt: TGTGCCAGCAGTAGGGACAGCTCCTACGAGCAGTACTTC
cdr3_aa: CASSRDSSYEQYF

v_call: TRBV4-1
d_call: TRBD1
j_call: TRBJ1-6
clone_size: -
cdr3_nt: TGCGCCAGCAGCCAAACTTCAGGGGGCCGCGAAAGTTCACCCCTCCACTTT
cdr3_aa: CASSQTSGGRESSPLHF

v_call: TRBV7-3
d_call: TRBD2
j_call: TRBJ2-7
clone_size: -
cdr3_nt: TGTGCCAGCAGCCGACTCAGGGAGCGGGGGGTCGTGTACGAGCAGTACTTC
cdr3_aa: CASSRLRERGVVYEQYF

v_call: TRBV12-5
d_call: TRBD1
j_call: TRBJ2-7
clone_size: -
cdr3_nt: TGTGCTAGTGGTCCCCTGACAGGGGAGCACGAGCAGTACTTC
cdr3_aa: CASGPLTGEHEQYF

v_call: TRBV9
d_call: -
j_call: TRBJ2-7
clone_size: -
cdr3_nt: TGTGCCAGCAGCGGTCAAACAGGGAAGCCCTACGAGCAGTACTTC
cdr3_aa: CASSGQTGKPYEQYF

v_call: TRBV5-4
d_call: -
j_call: TRBJ1-2
clone_size: -
cdr3_nt: TGTGCCAGCAGCTTGGGCGGCAAGGGGGTTTATGGCTACACCTTC
cdr3_aa: CASSLGGKGVYGYTF

v_call: TRBV29-1
d_call: -
j_call: TRBJ2-3
clone_size: -
cdr3_nt: TGCAGCGTGCAGACGGTGCCCTACACAGATACGCAGTATTTT
cdr3_aa: CSVQTVPYTDTQYF

v_call: TRBV7-9
d_call: -
j_call: TRBJ2-7
clone_size: few
cdr3_nt: TGTGCCAGCAGCTCCGACGCAGGGTTGGGCTACGAGCAGTACTTC
cdr3_aa: CASSSDAGLGYEQYF

v_call: TRBV19
d_call: -
j_call: TRBJ1-1
clone_size: once
cdr3_nt: TGTGCCAGTAGTCAGACAAACTGGGTCACTGAAGCTTTCTTT
cdr3_aa: CASSQTNWVTEAFF

v_call: TRBV5-4
d_call: -
j_call: TRBJ2-5
clone_size: few
cdr3_nt: TGTGCCAGCAGCGAGGGAGAGACCCAGTACTTC
cdr3_aa: CASSEGETQYF

v_call: TRBV7-3
d_call: TRBD1
j_call: TRBJ2-3
clone_size: -
cdr3_nt: TGTGCCAGCAGCTTAGATCTGACAGGGCCCCCCACAGATACGCAGTATTTT
cdr3_aa: CASSLDLTGPPTDTQYF

v_call: TRBV27
d_call: -
j_call: TRBJ1-2
clone_size: -
cdr3_nt: TGTGCCAGCAGTTTGGGAGGGCCAGATGGCTACACCTTC
cdr3_aa: CASSLGGPDGYTF

v_call: TRBV11-2
d_call: TRBD2
j_call: TRBJ2-1
clone_size: -
cdr3_nt: TGTGCCAGCACCGGGGGACGGGAGGGCCTCTATGAGCAGTTCTTC
cdr3_aa: CASTGGREGLYEQFF

v_call: TRBV5-4
d_call: -
j_call: TRBJ1-1
clone_size: once
cdr3_nt: TGTGCCAGCAGCTTGGAGCAGCTAATGAACACTGAAGCTTTCTTT
cdr3_aa: CASSLEQLMNTEAFF

v_call: TRBV7-3
d_call: TRBD1
j_call: TRBJ2-1
clone_size: -
cdr3_nt: TGTGCCAGCAGCTCGGGACAGGGGTATTTCGATGAGCAGTTCTTC
cdr3_aa: CASSSGQGYFDEQFF

v_call: TRBV5-1
d_call: -
j_call: TRBJ2-1
clone_size: -
cdr3_nt: TGCGCCAGCACCCCCGGGGTGGGGCCCTCCTACAATGAGCAGTTCTTC
cdr3_aa: CASTPGVGPSYNEQFF

v_call: TRBV7-9
d_call: -
j_call: TRBJ1-1
clone_size: once
cdr3_nt: TGTGCCAGCAGCCAAGGACAGTCCGAAGCTTTCTTT
cdr3_aa: CASSQGQSEAFF

v_call: TRBV2
d_call: TRBD2
j_call: TRBJ2-7
clone_size: once
cdr3_nt: TGTGCCAGTGGGGACCCCGGGACTACCTACGAGCAGTACTTC
cdr3_aa: CASGDPGTTYEQYF

v_call: TRBV27
d_call: TRBD1
j_call: TRBJ1-1
clone_size: -
cdr3_nt: TGTGCCAGCAGTGGACAGGGTCCCACTGAAGCTTTCTTT
cdr3_aa: CASSGQGPTEAFF

v_call: TRBV6-6
d_call: TRBD2
j_call: TRBJ2-7
clone_size: -
cdr3_nt: TGTGCCAGCAGCGGACTAGTTGTAAGCGAGCAGTACTTC
cdr3_aa: CASSGLVVSEQYF

v_call: TRBV25-1
d_call: -
j_call: TRBJ2-2
clone_size: -
cdr3_nt: TGTGCCAGCAGTGAATCATCCGGGGGCCGGACCGGGGAGCTGTTTTTT
cdr3_aa: CASSESSGGRTGELFF